The entry that follows covers one T cell receptor beta chain sequence. This specimen belongs to a study of T cells after somatic rescue of genetic block. Some clones are missing from TCRdb's copy, which holds only in-frame ones; the method was immunoSEQ multiplex PCR. The sample has 13,000 to 15,000 clones; approximately 76% are singletons. Deletions cut 6 bases from V and 0 bases from J, with 12 bases between. The CDR3 runs to 15 residues. Germline-derived CDR1 and CDR2 are MNHNY and SVGAGI (reference sequence). This chain connects TRBV6-6 to TRBJ1-3; no clear D. The TCR was taken from a boy younger than 18. Sequencing used peripheral blood mononuclear cells (PBMCs). CDR3 nucleotide sequence: TGTGCCAGCAGGCGACAACGCGACTCTGGAAACACCATATATTTT. Its protein is CASRRQRDSGNTIYF.